The 25 T cell receptor beta chains presented below share a single source sample, sequenced in a study of tissue T cells after allogeneic stem cell transplantation. Produced via immunoSEQ multiplex PCR; TCRdb's table is partial and in-frame only. The data show 8,000 to 10,000 clones, 65% to 70% seen once. The source material was tissue from the stomach, sampled at autopsy. The receptors come from a male donor at least 60 years old with lung cancer.

The CDR3 bases are TGTGCCAGCAGTGATGAACAGGGTCCCGGGGAGCTGTTTTTT. Its protein is CASSDEQGPGELFF. The chain joins TRBV2 to TRBJ2-2, with D possibly matching TRBD1 (6 bases). CDR3 length: 14 amino acids. Trimming left V 3 bases short and J 6 bases short, with 11 bases between. The V gene's germline CDR1 is SNHLY and CDR2 FYNNEI.

This chain connects TRBV14 to TRBJ1-2, with a tentative D call TRBD1 (5 bases). This CDR3 is 18 amino acids long. CDR1 is SGHDN and CDR2 is FVKESK in the germline V gene. V lost 3 bases, J lost 6 bases, and 26 bases lay in between. The CDR3 nucleotides read TGTGCCAGCAGCCACCAAATACAGGACACCTCATTATTCGATGGCTACACCTTC. This translates into CASSHQIQDTSLFDGYTF.

The DNA of the CDR3 is TGTGCCAGCAGTGTCGGGAGGGGGCAAGAAGAGACCCAGTACTTC. The encoded protein is CASSVGRGQEETQYF. V gene TRBV25-1 combines with J gene TRBJ2-5; D is perhaps TRBD2 (8 bases). This CDR3 is 15 amino acids long. V gave up 4 bases and J gave up 3 bases, with 15 bases separating them. Germline V gene lookup returns CDR1 MGHDK and CDR2 SYGVNS.

The J gene is TRBJ2-1, the V gene TRBV30, with 7 bases matching TRBD2. The CDR3 loop spans 14 amino acids. Looked up from germline, CDR1 is GTSNPN and CDR2 is SVGIG (reference sequence). The J segment lost 9 bases and the V segment lost 2 bases, leaving 10 bases of the junction unmatched. The DNA for the CDR3 is TGTGCCTGGAGTCAGTGGGAGGGATTTAGTGAGCAGTTCTTC. Amino acids: CAWSQWEGFSEQFF.

The chain couples TRBV24-1 to TRBJ2-1; possible D gene TRBD2, 7 bases. Germline assignment: CDR1 KGHDR and CDR2 SFDVKD. The CDR3 is 15 residues long. V lost 3 bases and J 3 bases, leaving 11 bases between the germline ends. DNA for the CDR3: TGTGCCACCAGTGATGGGGGGGGGCTCTACAATGAGCAGTTCTTC. This gives the protein CATSDGGGLYNEQFF.

The CDR3 is CASSSVGRYSNQPQHF. CDR3 nucleotides: TGTGCCAGTAGTTCTGTCGGGAGGTATAGCAATCAGCCCCAGCATTTT. The V gene is TRBV19, the J gene TRBJ1-5; D gene ambiguous. The CDR3 has 16 residues. Per the germline V gene, CDR1 is LNHDA and CDR2 is SQIVND (reference sequence). Trimming removed 5 bases at V and 0 bases at J, with 14 bases between.

J is TRBJ1-1 and V is TRBV6-4; tentatively, D is TRBD1 (6 bases). Trimming removed 4 bases from V and 1 base from J, with 10 bases in between. The germline V gene has CDR1 MRHNA and CDR2 SNTAGT. CDR3 length: 14 residues. DNA of the CDR3: TGTGCCAGCAGTGCGGACAGCAAGAACACTGAAGCTTTCTTT. This sequence encodes CASSADSKNTEAFF.

This chain links TRBV10-3 with TRBJ2-3; D possibly uses TRBD1 or TRBD2 (5 bases each). Per the germline V gene, CDR1 is ENHRY and CDR2 is SYGVKD. The V gene lost 10 bases and the J gene lost 8 bases, with 22 bases spanning the gap. CDR3 length equals 14 residues. The CDR3 DNA follows: TGTGCCAGTACAACCGGGGCGCCCGTTGGTACGCAGTATTTT. It translates to CASTTGAPVGTQYF.

By share of the sample, this clone is medium-sized (0.01 to 0.1%). The chain recombines TRBV5-4 with TRBJ1-1, with no clear D. CDR3 length equals 13 residues. Germline V gives CDR1 SGHNT, CDR2 YYREEE (reference sequence). The V and J ends lost 2 bases and 2 bases respectively, with 7 bases between them. In DNA, the CDR3 is TGTGCCAGCAGCTTTTATGGTAACACTGAAGCTTTCTTT. This translates into CASSFYGNTEAFF. Drawing the rest from reference TRBV5-4 and TRBJ1-1, the complete variable domain is ETGVTQSPTHLIKTRGQQVTLRCSSQSGHNTVSWYQQALGQGPQFIFQYYREEENGRGNFPPRFSGLQFPNYSSELNVNALELDDSALYLCASSFYGNTEAFFGQGTRLTVV.

The chain joins TRBV11-2 to TRBJ1-2; D remains ambiguous. The germline V and J ends were trimmed by 5 bases and 4 bases, with 17 bases remaining between them. From germline, CDR1 is SGHAT and CDR2 FQNNGV. The CDR3 runs to 15 residues. The CDR3 region has the DNA TGTGCCAGCAGCCACGAGTGGGCGATGACCTATGGCTACACCTTC. This translates into CASSHEWAMTYGYTF.

The gene calls are TRBV10-3 and TRBJ2-3; D unresolved. The V gene lost 4 bases and the J gene lost 1 base, with 18 bases spanning the gap. The CDR3 extends over 17 amino acids. Germline assignment: CDR1 ENHRY and CDR2 SYGVKD. CDR3 nucleotide sequence: TGTGCCATCAGTGTGGACGGTATTATAGACCGCACAGATACGCAGTATTTT. It translates to CAISVDGIIDRTDTQYF.

The rearrangement joins TRBV19 to TRBJ2-7; D possibly uses TRBD1 or TRBD2 (5 bases each). V gave up 4 bases and J gave up 7 bases, with 14 bases separating them. Germline CDR1 LNHDA, CDR2 SQIVND (reference sequence). The CDR3 length is 13 residues. The chain's CDR3 is CASSRDRYGEQYF. Here the CDR3 DNA reads TGTGCCAGTAGTAGGGACCGTTATGGGGAGCAGTACTTC.

The V and J genes are TRBV5-4 and TRBJ2-2; 7 bases map to TRBD2. The CDR3 extends over 14 amino acids. V lost 3 bases to trimming and J lost 3 bases; unmatched junction nucleotides: 2. Germline CDR1 SGHNT, CDR2 YYREEE (reference sequence). The CDR3 DNA is TGTGCCAGCAGCTCCGGGGGGTACACCGGGGAGCTGTTTTTT. Protein product: CASSSGGYTGELFF.

The chain links TRBV5-6 to TRBJ2-7; D possibly corresponds to TRBD1 (5 bases). Germline CDR1 SGHDT, CDR2 YYEEEE. V lost 0 bases and J lost 4, with 8 bases in between. The CDR3 is made up of 13 amino acids. The CDR3 region is CASSLEQDYEQYF. For the CDR3, the DNA is TGTGCCAGCAGCTTGGAACAGGATTACGAGCAGTACTTC.

This clone was seen more than once but under ten times. The rearrangement links TRBV7-8 to TRBJ1-2, with D unresolved. Germline lookup yields CDR1 SGHVS and CDR2 FQNEAQ. V was clipped by 1 base and J by 11 bases, with 14 bases between them. The CDR3 has 13 amino acids. The CDR3 spells CASSLEGRSEYTF. CDR3 in DNA: TGTGCCAGCAGCTTAGAGGGCAGGTCAGAGTACACCTTC.

This clone was recorded a few times. This sequence joins TRBV18 and TRBJ2-1; D possibly matches TRBD1 or TRBD2 (5 bases each). V dropped 4 bases and J dropped 3 bases, with 19 bases sitting between them. The CDR3 is 17 amino acids. In germline, CDR1 is KGHSH, CDR2 LQKENI. CDR3: CASSRGFPEGDYNEQFF. The CDR3 DNA reads as TGTGCCAGCTCACGGGGGTTTCCAGAAGGAGACTACAATGAGCAGTTCTTC. Full variable domain (remainder filled in from reference TRBV18 and TRBJ2-1): NAGVMQNPRHLVRRRGQEARLRCSPMKGHSHVYWYRQLPEEGLKFMVYLQKENIIDESGMPKERFSAEFPKEGPSILRIQQVVRGDSAAYFCASSRGFPEGDYNEQFFGPGTRLTVL.

The genes are TRBV10-3 and TRBJ2-3; TRBD1 agrees at 7 bases. This CDR3 has 14 amino acids. V gave up 6 bases and J gave up 2 bases; unmatched junction bases: 5. The germline V gene has CDR1 ENHRY and CDR2 SYGVKD. The CDR3 loop reads CAISRQGTTDTQYF. In DNA form, the CDR3 reads TGTGCCATCAGCCGACAGGGTACCACAGATACGCAGTATTTT.

This sequence joins TRBV12-5 and TRBJ2-7; 8 bases are a match to TRBD2. Germline V gives CDR1 LGHNT, CDR2 FRNRAP. With V trimmed by 2 bases and J by 6 bases, 3 bases remained unmatched. The CDR3 has 13 residues. CDR3 sequence (DNA): TGTGCTAGTGGTTTGTCCGGGAGGGGCGAGCAGTACTTC. Its protein is CASGLSGRGEQYF.

The CDR3 here is CASSSGRGLGNEQFF. The CDR3 DNA reads as TGCGCCAGCAGTTCCGGCAGGGGGCTTGGCAATGAGCAGTTCTTC. The chain employs TRBV10-1 and TRBJ2-1, with 8 bases fitting TRBD1. CDR3 length equals 15 residues. CDR1 is WNHNN, CDR2 SYGVQD, per germline (reference sequence). The trim removed 5 bases at V and 6 bases at J, leaving 9 bases unmatched.

CDR3 amino acids: CASSPPGIGHQAFF. For the CDR3, the DNA is TGTGCCAGCAGTCCTCCAGGGATAGGACATCAAGCTTTCTTT. The chain uses TRBV6-5 and TRBJ1-1, with a tentative D call TRBD1 (5 bases). Trimming removed 5 bases at V and 9 bases at J, with 19 bases between. Per the germline V gene, CDR1 is MNHEY and CDR2 is SVGAGI. CDR3 length equals 14 residues.

This chain joins TRBV7-8 and TRBJ2-5; D is unresolved. Germline V gives CDR1 SGHVS, CDR2 FQNEAQ. The CDR3 has 13 amino acids. The V and J ends lost 0 bases and 5 bases respectively, with 7 bases between them. CDR3 loop: CASSLARRETQYF. CDR3 nucleotides: TGTGCCAGCAGCTTAGCAAGGCGGGAGACCCAGTACTTC.

Sample share makes this clone medium-sized. The gene calls are TRBV5-1 and TRBJ1-2; D is perhaps TRBD1 (6 bases). Germline CDR1 reads SGHRS; CDR2 reads YFSETQ. The CDR3 is 14 amino acids. Deletions cut 4 bases from V and 2 bases from J, with 12 bases between. The CDR3, as DNA: TGCGCCAGCAGCAACAAACAGGGAAACTATGGCTACACCTTC. Encoded protein: CASSNKQGNYGYTF.

The J gene is TRBJ1-2, the V gene TRBV5-1, with TRBD1 matching 7 bases. CDR1 is SGHRS and CDR2 is YFSETQ in the germline V gene. This CDR3 is 14 amino acids long. V lost 5 bases to trimming and J lost 0 bases; unmatched junction nucleotides: 4. CDR3 sequence reads: CASSETGPNYGYTF. CDR3 DNA: TGCGCCAGCAGTGAGACAGGGCCTAACTATGGCTACACCTTC.

The chain is built from TRBV10-3 and TRBJ2-5; the match to TRBD1 covers 9 bases. This CDR3 is 13 amino acids long. The V gene end was trimmed by 6 bases and the J gene end by 2 bases; junction bases not matched to a gene: 1. Germline CDR1 is ENHRY and CDR2 is SYGVKD. CDR3 sequence: CAISGTGQETQYF. The CDR3, as DNA: TGTGCCATCAGCGGGACAGGGCAAGAGACCCAGTACTTC.

The chain combines TRBV3-1 (or the pseudogene TRBV3-2) with TRBJ1-4; 8 bases are a match to TRBD1. Germline V gene lookup returns CDR1 LGHDT and CDR2 YNNKEL (reference sequence). V was clipped by 4 bases and J by 2 bases; unmatched bases: 12. This CDR3 contains 18 residues. Here the CDR3 DNA reads TGTGCCAGCAGCCCCGGCGCCCGACAGGGGTTGACTAATGAAAAACTGTTTTTT. This encodes CASSPGARQGLTNEKLFF.